This T cell receptor (beta chain) was recorded in a study of cytotoxic CD8 clonotypes in ibrutinib-treated CLL. Whole-study context: The patients comprised 10 to 12 relapsed/refractory and about 16 treatment-naive cases, around 17 IGHV unmutated. General observations from the study: Circulating CD8+ T-cell counts were tracked by baseline clonality, which exceeded that of age-matched healthy donors.

Here immunoSEQ multiplex PCR was the method, and the copy in TCRdb shows in-frame clones only, minus some. The sample has about 89,000 clones; 70% to 80% are singletons. In regard to this clone: Its antigen remains unknown.

The sample here was PBMCs, taken after 12 months of ibrutinib treatment. The clonotype originates from a human donor with chronic lymphocytic leukemia.

The CDR3 region has the DNA TGTGCCAGCAGTGTACGACAGGTAGATAACACTGAAGCTTTCTTT. Protein sequence: CASSVRQVDNTEAFF. The gene calls are TRBV25-1 and TRBJ1-1; weak D call: TRBD1 (6 bases). Germline CDR1 MGHDK, CDR2 SYGVNS. V was trimmed by 4 bases and J by 2 bases, leaving 14 bases between them. The CDR3 has 15 residues.